These 28 T cell receptor beta chains share one sample of origin, sequenced in a study of T cell clonotyping in hematopoietic cell transplantation. Time point denoted: recipient sample about 28 days before transplant, after cytoreduction. Sequenced by immunoSEQ multiplex PCR; TCRdb stores in-frame clones only, minus some. The table lists around 40,000 clones, 95% of them singletons. The sequences come from peripheral blood mononuclear cells, collected before stem cell transplant. The source of these receptors is a man in his forties with chronic myeloid leukemia. Some clones in this sample may be carry-over from other donors' samples.

The chain carries TRBV6-4 and TRBJ1-3, with D unresolved. V was cut by 6 bases and J by 2 bases, with 8 bases left in between. CDR1 is MRHNA, CDR2 SNTAGT, per germline. There are 13 residues in the CDR3. The CDR3 sequence is CASRGSPGNTIYF. CDR3 in DNA: TGTGCCAGCAGGGGTTCACCTGGAAACACCATATATTTT.

This chain connects TRBV5-1 to TRBJ2-5, with a weak D call TRBD2 (6 bases). CDR3 size: 16 residues. CDR1 is SGHRS and CDR2 is YFSETQ in the germline V gene. V gave up 2 bases and J gave up 2 bases, with 16 bases separating them. CDR3 sequence: CASSLIGKEGQETQYF. Here the CDR3 DNA reads TGCGCCAGCAGCTTAATCGGGAAGGAGGGTCAAGAGACCCAGTACTTC.

The chain employs TRBV7-3 and TRBJ2-3; 8 nucleotides align to TRBD1. The CDR3 runs 16 residues. Germline CDR1 SGHTA, CDR2 FQGTGA. V was clipped by 5 bases and J by 4 bases; unmatched bases: 11. CDR3 nucleotides: TGTGCCAGCAGCGCGATTTCAGGGGGCCGCCCAGATACGCAGTATTTT. This sequence encodes CASSAISGGRPDTQYF. Together with reference TRBV7-3 and TRBJ2-3, the CDR3 gives the full variable domain: GAGVSQTPSNKVTEKGKYVELRCDPISGHTALYWYRQSLGQGPEFLIYFQGTGAADDSGLPNDRFFAVRPEGSVSTLKIQRTERGDSAVYLCASSAISGGRPDTQYFGPGTRLTVL.

This clone was counted a few times. The chain recombines TRBV5-6 with TRBJ1-1; D is unresolved. Trimming cost V 2 bases and J 10 bases, with 24 bases left between them. Germline CDR1 SGHDT, CDR2 YYEEEE. The CDR3 is made up of 16 amino acids. CDR3 coding DNA: TGTGCCAGCAGCTTCCCAAACCATATCGACCGAGAGGGAGCTTTCTTT. Translated: CASSFPNHIDREGAFF.

The chain combines TRBV19 with TRBJ1-5; D is possibly TRBD1 (6 bases). Germline V gives CDR1 LNHDA, CDR2 SQIVND (reference sequence). The CDR3 length is 13 residues. Trimming pared 5 bases from V and 6 bases from J, leaving 11 bases between. The CDR3 DNA follows: TGTGCCAGTAGTGAGCAGGGGAGTCAGCCCCAGCATTTT. This translates into CASSEQGSQPQHF.

V gene TRBV4-1 combines with J gene TRBJ1-6, with D possibly being TRBD1 (6 bases). Germline values: CDR1 MGHRA, CDR2 YSYEKL. There are 16 residues in the CDR3. V was clipped by 2 bases and J by 10 bases, with 18 bases between them. The CDR3: CASSQPRLGGHSPLHF. Written as DNA, the CDR3 is TGCGCCAGCAGCCAACCTCGCCTCGGGGGGCACTCACCCCTCCACTTT.

The chain carries TRBV9 and TRBJ2-2; D unresolved. Germline values: CDR1 SGDLS, CDR2 YYNGEE. The CDR3 is made up of 13 amino acids. Trimming removed 4 bases at V and 4 bases at J, with 8 bases between. The CDR3 region has the DNA TGTGCCAGCAGCCCACAGAGCACCGGGGAGCTGTTTTTT. As protein: CASSPQSTGELFF.

V usage is TRBV7-9 and J usage is TRBJ2-7; tentatively, D is TRBD1 (5 bases). The CDR3 is 13 residues long. Between the trimmed V and J ends, which lost 6 bases and 2 bases, there was a span of 11 bases. The germline CDR1 and CDR2 sequences are SEHNR and FQNEAQ (reference sequence). The chain's CDR3 is CASSKETAYEQYF. For the CDR3, the DNA is TGTGCCAGCAGTAAAGAGACAGCCTACGAGCAGTACTTC. The variable domain in full, completed from reference TRBV7-9 and TRBJ2-7, reads DTGVSQNPRHKITKRGQNVTFRCDPISEHNRLYWYRQTLGQGPEFLTYFQNEAQLEKSRLLSDRFSAERPKGSFSTLEIQRTEQGDSAMYLCASSKETAYEQYFGPGTRLTVT.

This chain connects TRBV28 to TRBJ2-2, with D possibly matching TRBD1 (5 bases). This CDR3 is 13 amino acids long. From germline, CDR1 is MDHEN and CDR2 SYDVKM. The V gene lost 5 bases and the J gene lost 3 bases, with 7 bases spanning the gap. CDR3 sequence reads: CASSQGYTGELFF. The DNA for the CDR3 is TGTGCCAGCAGTCAGGGCTACACCGGGGAGCTGTTTTTT.

This rearrangement joins TRBV7-3 to TRBJ2-3; no firm D call. Germline V lookup: CDR1 SGHTA, CDR2 FQGTGA. V was cut by 5 bases and J by 8 bases, with 14 bases left in between. CDR3 length: 13 amino acids. Here the CDR3 reads CASSPARSGTQYF. DNA for the CDR3: TGTGCCAGCAGCCCGGCCCGGTCAGGTACGCAGTATTTT.

V is TRBV15 and J is TRBJ2-7, with TRBD1 identical over 7 bases. Germline V lookup: CDR1 LNHNV, CDR2 YYDKDF (reference sequence). This CDR3 is built from 15 residues. With 6 bases clipped from V and 1 base from J, the junction kept 9 bases outside the gene matches. CDR3 in amino acids: CATSHSAGGSYEQYF. DNA of the CDR3: TGTGCCACCAGTCACTCAGCAGGGGGTTCCTACGAGCAGTACTTC.

The chain couples TRBV30 to TRBJ1-6, with D unresolved. The CDR3 covers 14 residues. V shed 4 bases and J shed 5 bases, with 12 bases lying between them. Germline V lookup: CDR1 GTSNPN, CDR2 SVGIG (reference sequence). The CDR3 here is CAWKKTENNSPLHF. The CDR3 DNA follows: TGTGCCTGGAAAAAAACGGAAAATAATTCACCCCTCCACTTT. Full variable domain (rest looked up from reference TRBV30 and TRBJ1-6): SQTIHQWPATLVQPVGSPLSLECTVEGTSNPNLYWYRQAAGRGLQLLFYSVGIGQISSEVPQNLSASRPQDRQFILSSKKLLLSDSGFYLCAWKKTENNSPLHFGNGTRLTVT.

The table lists this clone with a count of one. The chain is built from TRBV28 and TRBJ2-3; D uncertain. The CDR3 contains 15 residues. Trimming cost V 9 bases and J 4 bases, with 20 bases left between them. Germline values: CDR1 MDHEN, CDR2 SYDVKM. The CDR3 bases are TGTGCCAGTTCCAGTGAAGGGATCGGCGCAGATACGCAGTATTTT. Translation gives CASSSEGIGADTQYF.

This clone appeared a single time. This sequence joins TRBV7-9 and TRBJ1-1; maybe TRBD1 (5 bases). Per germline, CDR1 SEHNR and CDR2 FQNEAQ (reference sequence). Trimming left V 1 base short and J 11 bases short, with 11 bases between. The CDR3 loop spans 12 amino acids. CDR3 region: CASSLDKGRAFF. The CDR3 DNA follows: TGTGCCAGCAGCTTAGACAAGGGGAGGGCTTTCTTT.

V usage is TRBV7-2 and J usage is TRBJ2-7; D possibly corresponds to TRBD1 (6 bases). The CDR3 has 14 amino acids. Trimming stripped 1 base from V and 4 bases from J, with 11 bases between. Germline V gives CDR1 SGHTA, CDR2 FQGNSA. The CDR3 DNA reads as TGTGCCAGCAGCTTAGTACAGGGTGGATACGAGCAGTACTTC. Protein product: CASSLVQGGYEQYF.

This clone occurred once. The rearrangement links TRBV4-3 to TRBJ1-4, with 12 bases aligning to TRBD1. CDR3 length: 17 residues. Looked up from germline, CDR1 is LGHNA and CDR2 is YSLEER. J lost 5 bases, V lost 5 bases, and 9 bases had no gene match. This CDR3 reads CASSSTGTGGRNEKLFF. DNA for the CDR3: TGCGCCAGCAGCTCCACCGGGACAGGGGGCCGGAATGAAAAACTGTTTTTT.

The chain joins TRBV5-1 to TRBJ2-3; 8 bases fit TRBD1. CDR1 and CDR2 (germline): SGHRS, YFSETQ. This CDR3 has 14 residues. V shed 5 bases, J shed 2 bases, and the junction held 4 bases outside the gene matches. CDR3 residues: CASSGTGTTDTQYF. The DNA for the CDR3 is TGCGCCAGCAGTGGGACAGGAACCACAGATACGCAGTATTTT.

The chain carries TRBV2 and TRBJ1-3; 8 bases are shared with TRBD1. The trim removed 9 bases at V and 0 bases at J, leaving 4 bases unmatched. CDR3 size: 14 residues. Germline lookup yields CDR1 SNHLY and CDR2 FYNNEI. The CDR3, as DNA: TGTGCCAGGACAGGGGCAGACTCTGGAAACACCATATATTTT. It translates to CARTGADSGNTIYF.

CDR3 in amino acids: CASSLLVGGACTDTQYF. The CDR3 coding sequence is TGTGCCAGCAGCTTATTGGTGGGCGGGGCGTGCACAGATACGCAGTATTTT. V and J are TRBV7-6 and TRBJ2-3, with D possibly being TRBD2 (6 bases). Trimming removed 2 bases at V and 1 base at J, with 16 bases between. Germline loops: CDR1 SGHVS, CDR2 FNYEAQ. This CDR3 has 17 amino acids.

The V and J genes are TRBV5-6 and TRBJ1-2; no reliable D call. The CDR3 is made up of 11 amino acids. Looked up from germline, CDR1 is SGHDT and CDR2 is YYEEEE. With 6 bases removed from V and 7 bases from J, the gap between germline ends came to 10 bases. The CDR3 region has the DNA TGTGCCAGCACCAAAGTCCGTGGCTACACCTTC. It translates to CASTKVRGYTF.

The rearrangement joins TRBV28 to TRBJ1-1, with D unresolved. Germline lookup yields CDR1 MDHEN and CDR2 SYDVKM. This CDR3 is built from 12 residues. V shed 4 bases and J shed 0 bases, with 3 bases lying between them. The CDR3 region is CASSSVNTEAFF. The DNA of the CDR3 is TGTGCCAGCAGTTCCGTGAACACTGAAGCTTTCTTT.

The chain is built from TRBV6-5 and TRBJ1-2; D is uncertain. V was cut by 1 base and J by 7 bases, with 10 bases left in between. The CDR3 runs 13 residues. CDR1 is MNHEY, CDR2 SVGAGI, per germline. CDR3 loop: CASSYYVSGGYTF. CDR3 DNA: TGTGCCAGCAGTTACTATGTCTCGGGTGGCTACACCTTC.

This clone appeared a single time. The genes are TRBV28 and TRBJ1-2; D might be TRBD1 (5 bases). CDR3 size: 12 residues. Trimming took off 11 bases at V and 8 bases at J, with 18 bases between the two ends. Germline CDR1 is MDHEN and CDR2 is SYDVKM. The chain's CDR3 is CADTRGDSGYTF. The CDR3 DNA reads TGTGCCGACACCCGCGGGGACTCAGGCTACACCTTC.

The J gene is TRBJ2-3, the V gene TRBV10-3; 10 bases fit TRBD2. Germline loops: CDR1 ENHRY, CDR2 SYGVKD. The ends lost 6 bases at V and 1 base at J; junction bases unmatched: 7. This CDR3 region has 16 residues. CDR3 coding DNA: TGTGCCATCAGGCTTGGGACTAGCGAGCGCACAGATACGCAGTATTTT. It specifies CAIRLGTSERTDTQYF.

The chain combines TRBV27 with TRBJ2-3, with D hard to call. Trimming shortened V by 2 bases and J by 2 bases, and 5 bases separated the two germline ends. Germline V gives CDR1 MNHEY, CDR2 SMNVEV (reference sequence). The CDR3 runs to 13 residues. CDR3 sequence: CASSLKYTDTQYF. Written as DNA, the CDR3 is TGTGCCAGCAGTTTAAAGTACACAGATACGCAGTATTTT.

This chain links TRBV5-1 with TRBJ1-1, with 7 bases fitting TRBD1. The CDR3 is 12 amino acids. V shed 7 bases, J shed 5 bases, and the junction held 5 bases outside the gene matches. The germline V gene has CDR1 SGHRS and CDR2 YFSETQ. CDR3 loop: CASRTGGTEAFF. CDR3 DNA sequence: TGCGCCAGCCGGACAGGAGGGACTGAAGCTTTCTTT.

This clone was detected only once. The chain is built from TRBV7-2 and TRBJ1-2; no reliable D call. V was clipped by 5 bases and J by 2 bases, with 12 bases between them. CDR3 length: 14 residues. The germline gives CDR1 SGHTA, CDR2 FQGNSA. The CDR3 region has the DNA TGTGCCAGCAGCCTAGTAACCACCAACTATGGCTACACCTTC. Translated, it gives CASSLVTTNYGYTF.

The chain recombines TRBV6-1 with TRBJ2-7; 8 nucleotides line up with TRBD1. Germline V CDR1 and CDR2: MNHNS, SASEGT. After removal of 2 bases from V and 2 bases from J, the junction contained 8 bases not matched to a gene. CDR3 size: 16 residues. The CDR3 spells CASSENGAGGTYEQYF. For the CDR3, the DNA is TGTGCCAGCAGTGAAAATGGGGCAGGGGGCACCTACGAGCAGTACTTC.